The 26 T cell receptor beta chains below all came from one sample that was sequenced in a study of T cell clones after liver transplantation. Produced via immunoSEQ multiplex PCR; TCRdb's table is partial and in-frame only. Here the sample spans about 75,000 clones, 80% to 90% being singletons. The sequenced sample was CD4+ T cells from blood, obtained around 50 months after liver transplant. The receptors here all came from a human patient who received a liver transplant. Some T cells may be the graft donor's.

The DNA of the CDR3 is TGTGCCAGCAGCTGGACAGGAGCTAACTATGGCTACACCTTC. It yields the protein CASSWTGANYGYTF. The chain recombines TRBV28 with TRBJ1-2; 7 nucleotides align to TRBD1. The trim removed 6 bases at V and 0 bases at J, leaving 4 bases unmatched. This CDR3 comprises 14 residues. Per germline, CDR1 MDHEN and CDR2 SYDVKM.

J is TRBJ2-6 and V is TRBV5-6; D is unresolved. CDR1 SGHDT and CDR2 YYEEEE come from the germline V gene. V was shortened by 3 bases and J by 0 bases, with 10 bases between the two germline ends. CDR3 size: 16 residues. The CDR3 here is CASSSLTDSGANVLTF. The CDR3 coding sequence is TGTGCCAGCAGCTCGCTGACGGACTCTGGGGCCAACGTCCTGACTTTC.

With regard to this clone: Germline and junction disagree at one end, which may indicate a read error. The sample holds other DNA sequences that translate to the same CDR3. The chain has TRBV7-9 and TRBJ2-7; 12 positions agree with TRBD1. This CDR3 is 14 amino acids long. CDR1 and CDR2 from the germline V gene are SEHNR and FQNEAQ (reference sequence). CDR3 sequence reads: CASSSGQGAYEQYF. In DNA form, the CDR3 reads TGTGCCAGCAGCTCGGGACAGGGGGCTTACGAGCAGTACTTT.

This chain joins TRBV7-2 and TRBJ2-5; tentatively, D is TRBD1 (6 bases). The CDR3 is 16 amino acids. V gave up 5 bases and J gave up 4 bases, with 20 bases separating them. Per the germline V gene, CDR1 is SGHTA and CDR2 is FQGNSA. CDR3 coding DNA: TGTGCCAGCAGCCAACGGCGGACAGCTCTAGGAGAGACCCAGTACTTC. Its translation: CASSQRRTALGETQYF.

This clone has only a few counts. The CDR3 bases are TGTGCCAGCAGATTACAGGCCCGGGACGGCTACACCTTC. It specifies CASRLQARDGYTF. The rearrangement links TRBV6-1 to TRBJ1-2; possibly TRBD1 for D (5 bases). This CDR3 is built from 13 residues. The V gene lost 6 bases and the J gene lost 8 bases, with 16 bases spanning the gap. CDR1 MNHNS and CDR2 SASEGT come from the germline V gene.

The rearrangement links TRBV11-3 to TRBJ2-3; maybe TRBD2 (6 bases). The CDR3 covers 15 residues. The ends were cut back, 5 bases at V and 4 bases at J, with 16 bases in the middle. Germline lookup yields CDR1 SGHNT and CDR2 YENEEA. The CDR3 reads CASSRSGYNPDTQYF. The CDR3 DNA sequence: TGTGCCAGCAGCCGAAGCGGGTATAATCCAGATACGCAGTATTTT.

This chain joins TRBV6-5 and TRBJ1-1, with TRBD1 matching over 7 bases. There are 14 residues in the CDR3. V gave up 6 bases and J gave up 0 bases; unmatched junction bases: 4. The germline V gene encodes CDR1 MNHEY and CDR2 SVGAGI. CDR3 sequence reads: CASRQGQVNTEAFF. DNA of the CDR3: TGTGCCAGCAGACAAGGACAGGTGAACACTGAAGCTTTCTTT.

This clone was counted a single time. V usage is TRBV2 and J usage is TRBJ2-1; D may be TRBD1 (6 bases). The V end lost 6 bases, the J end lost 1 base, and 13 bases lay between the germline ends. Per the germline V gene, CDR1 is SNHLY and CDR2 is FYNNEI. CDR3 length: 15 amino acids. The CDR3 DNA is TGTGCCAGCAGCCGGGACACCGGATCCTACAATGAGCAGTTCTTC. Protein: CASSRDTGSYNEQFF.

This rearrangement joins TRBV5-4 to TRBJ1-4; D possibly corresponds to TRBD1 (6 bases). CDR3 length: 16 residues. Per germline, CDR1 SGHNT and CDR2 YYREEE (reference sequence). Between the trimmed V and J ends, which lost 0 bases and 1 base, there was a span of 10 bases. In DNA form, the CDR3 reads TGTGCCAGCAGCTTGGGGGGGGCTGGAACTAATGAAAAACTGTTTTTT. Its protein is CASSLGGAGTNEKLFF.

The V call is TRBV28, the J call TRBJ1-1; 8 nucleotides line up with TRBD1. With 5 bases clipped from V and 4 bases from J, the junction kept 6 bases outside the gene matches. This CDR3 has 14 residues. The germline gives CDR1 MDHEN, CDR2 SYDVKM. As DNA, the CDR3 is TGTGCCAGCAGTCTCATAACAGGGGGCACTGAAGCTTTCTTT. The encoded protein is CASSLITGGTEAFF.

V is TRBV5-1 and J is TRBJ2-1; TRBD2 aligns across 8 bases. Trimming took 0 bases from V and 4 from J; bases not matched to a gene: 3. The V gene's germline CDR1 is SGHRS and CDR2 YFSETQ. This CDR3 has 15 amino acids. This chain's CDR3 is CASSLGRGGYNEQFF. The CDR3, as DNA: TGCGCCAGCAGCTTGGGTCGGGGGGGGTACAATGAGCAGTTCTTC.

J is TRBJ2-5 and V is TRBV29-1, with D perhaps given as TRBD1 or TRBD2 (5 bases each). Germline lookup yields CDR1 SQVTM and CDR2 ANQGSEA. The CDR3 is 13 residues long. V lost 4 bases and J lost 5, with 14 bases in between. CDR3 region: CSVVAHRGETQYF. The CDR3 DNA reads as TGCAGCGTTGTAGCACATCGGGGCGAGACCCAGTACTTC.

The J gene is TRBJ1-1, the V gene TRBV4-3; D remains unclear. The germline V and J ends were trimmed by 1 base and 1 base, with 7 bases remaining between them. The germline gives CDR1 LGHNA, CDR2 YSLEER. This CDR3 has 14 residues. CDR3 sequence reads: CASSQVMRNTEAFF. In DNA, the CDR3 is TGCGCCAGCAGCCAAGTTATGAGGAACACTGAAGCTTTCTTT.

The J gene is TRBJ1-4, the V gene TRBV30, with unresolved D. Germline CDR1 reads GTSNPN; CDR2 reads SVGIG (reference sequence). Trimming took 0 bases from V and 6 from J, leaving 8 bases between them. This CDR3 comprises 13 residues. CDR3 in DNA: TGTGCCTGGAGTGTACAATCCCATGAAAAACTGTTTTTT. Protein: CAWSVQSHEKLFF.

The DNA of the CDR3 is TGTGCCAGCAGCCAGTCGCGGGGGGCAGATACGCAGTATTTT. It translates to CASSQSRGADTQYF. V and J are TRBV4-2 and TRBJ2-3; 8 bases are shared with TRBD2. There are 14 residues in the CDR3. After removal of 3 bases from V and 4 bases from J, the junction contained 3 bases not matched to a gene. Germline loops: CDR1 LGHNA, CDR2 YNFKEQ.

This clone was found a few times. J is TRBJ1-5 and V is TRBV18; D not certain. The CDR3 totals 15 residues. V gave up 4 bases and J gave up 0 bases, with 10 bases separating them. Germline loops: CDR1 KGHSH, CDR2 LQKENI. The CDR3 here is CASSLKSDSNQPQHF. The CDR3 nucleotides read TGTGCCAGCTCACTTAAATCTGATAGCAATCAGCCCCAGCATTTT.

The chain uses TRBV27 and TRBJ2-6; 9 bases are a match to TRBD1. The length of the CDR3 is 18 residues. V lost 5 bases, J lost 0 bases, and 8 bases stayed unmatched. CDR1 is MNHEY and CDR2 is SMNVEV in the germline V gene (reference sequence). CDR3 in DNA: TGTGCCAGCAGTAAAAGACAGGGGGGGGGCTCTGGGGCCAACGTCCTGACTTTC. It yields the protein CASSKRQGGGSGANVLTF.

The rearrangement joins TRBV30 to TRBJ1-2; maybe TRBD1 (6 bases). The CDR3 loop spans 11 amino acids. The ends were cut back, 2 bases at V and 7 bases at J, with 8 bases in the middle. Germline V gene sequence: CDR1 GTSNPN, CDR2 SVGIG (reference sequence). CDR3 nucleotide sequence: TGTGCCTGGAGTACAGGGACTGGCTACACCTTC. Translated, it gives CAWSTGTGYTF.

The CDR3 sequence: CASSLEHLNTEAFF. Written as DNA, the CDR3 is TGTGCCAGCAGCTTGGAACACTTGAACACTGAAGCTTTCTTT. V gene TRBV5-6 combines with J gene TRBJ1-1; no firm D call. This CDR3 has 14 residues. Per the germline V gene, CDR1 is SGHDT and CDR2 is YYEEEE. The germline V and J ends were trimmed by 0 bases and 0 bases, with 6 bases remaining between them.

J is TRBJ2-7 and V is TRBV28; TRBD1 or TRBD2 may be the D gene (5 bases each). CDR3 size: 15 residues. V lost 4 bases and J lost 1, with 14 bases in between. Germline-derived CDR1 and CDR2 are MDHEN and SYDVKM. The CDR3 DNA reads TGTGCCAGCAGTTCCGCAGGGAGAGGGTCCTACGAGCAGTACTTC. Translated: CASSSAGRGSYEQYF.

On this clone: The sample carries other DNA sequences with the same CDR3. The chain uses TRBV7-2 and TRBJ2-7; D ambiguous. The CDR3 is made up of 13 amino acids. The germline V and J ends were trimmed by 1 base and 1 base, with 5 bases remaining between them. The V gene's germline CDR1 is SGHTA and CDR2 FQGNSA. CDR3 region: CASSLGLSYEQYF. CDR3 in DNA: TGTGCCAGCAGCTTAGGGCTATCCTACGAGCAGTACTTC.

This clone was detected a few times. The chain carries TRBV19 and TRBJ2-3; maybe TRBD1 (5 bases). Germline loops: CDR1 LNHDA, CDR2 SQIVND (reference sequence). Trimming shortened V by 6 bases and J by 6 bases, and 19 bases separated the two germline ends. The CDR3 runs 15 residues. The CDR3 bases are TGTGCCAGTAGGACCCATACTGACAGAAAGGATACGCAGTATTTT. It yields the protein CASRTHTDRKDTQYF.

The rearrangement uses TRBV18 and TRBJ1-2; D perhaps matches TRBD1 (6 bases). Germline V lookup: CDR1 KGHSH, CDR2 LQKENI. V lost 0 bases, J lost 8 bases, and 13 bases lay in between. The CDR3 runs to 14 residues. CDR3 residues: CASSPPTGREGYTF. The CDR3 DNA sequence: TGTGCCAGCTCACCACCCACAGGGCGGGAAGGCTACACCTTC.

The chain recombines TRBV6-6 with TRBJ1-1; 10 bases agree with TRBD1. This CDR3 contains 16 residues. The V gene's germline CDR1 is MNHNY and CDR2 SVGAGI (reference sequence). With V trimmed by 7 bases and J by 4 bases, 12 bases remained unmatched. The CDR3 bases are TGTGCCAGCACCCACGGCGGGGACAGGGGATCCACTGAAGCTTTCTTT. Encoded protein: CASTHGGDRGSTEAFF.

The V call is TRBV14, the J call TRBJ1-1; the D is unclear. The germline V gene encodes CDR1 SGHDN and CDR2 FVKESK. This CDR3 has 12 residues. V was pared by 4 bases and J by 10 bases, with 13 bases between. The CDR3 DNA reads TGTGCCAGCAGCCTGAACTTGGAGGGAGCTTTCTTT. Translation gives CASSLNLEGAFF.

This chain connects TRBV19 to TRBJ2-7; 9 nucleotides agree with TRBD1. CDR1 is LNHDA, CDR2 SQIVND, per germline (reference sequence). This CDR3 spans 14 amino acids. Trimming took 3 bases from V and 4 from J; bases not matched to a gene: 4. CDR3 bases: TGTGCCAGTAGTATTTCCGACAGGGGGTACGAGCAGTACTTC. This encodes CASSISDRGYEQYF. Based on the CDR3 plus reference TRBV19 and TRBJ2-7, the full variable domain is DGGITQSPKYLFRKEGQNVTLSCEQNLNHDAMYWYRQDPGQGLRLIYYSQIVNDFQKGDIAEGYSVSREKKESFPLTVTSAQKNPTAFYLCASSISDRGYEQYFGPGTRLTVT.